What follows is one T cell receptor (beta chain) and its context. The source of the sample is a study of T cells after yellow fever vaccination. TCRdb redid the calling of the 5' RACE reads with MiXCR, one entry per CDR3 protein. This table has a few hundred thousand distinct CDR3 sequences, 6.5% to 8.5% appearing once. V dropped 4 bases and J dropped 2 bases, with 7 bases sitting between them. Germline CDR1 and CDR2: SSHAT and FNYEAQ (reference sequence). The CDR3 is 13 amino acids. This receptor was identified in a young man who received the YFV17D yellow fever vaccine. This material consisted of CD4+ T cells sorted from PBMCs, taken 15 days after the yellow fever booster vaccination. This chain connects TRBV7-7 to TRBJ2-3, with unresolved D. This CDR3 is CASSYDYTDTQYF. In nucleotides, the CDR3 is TGTGCCAGCAGCTATGATTACACAGATACGCAGTATTTT.